This T cell receptor beta chain was sequenced during a study of T cell repertoires in aging, cancer and after chemotherapy. Across the whole study: Patients with glioblastoma brain tumors were sampled before and after temozolomide-based therapy.

The CDR3 spans 14 residues. Germline V gene lookup returns CDR1 MNHEY and CDR2 SVGAGI. V was cut by 4 bases and J by 7 bases, with 14 bases left in between. Rearranged V-D-J TRB sequences were amplified with a mixed TRB-A/B primer pool. Each CDR3 protein gets one entry after TCRdb re-called the multiplex PCR reads with MiXCR. The top ten hold roughly 24% of the sample, which has about 500 distinct CDR3 sequences, 76% seen once. In this sample, this clonotype is hyperexpanded (1% or more). Antigen specificity is unknown. Findings and caveats of the study: No conclusions about immunological memory after chemotherapy can be drawn from the repertoire data. Untreated cancer patients had significantly lower blood TCR diversity than age-matched healthy donors. Loss of evenness, beyond lost richness, contributed to age-related TCR diversity decline in cancer patients.

The template was genomic DNA from peripheral blood, not RNA. Sequencing was done on a sample of blood. The clonotype was recovered from a human donor with a solid tumor. The J gene is TRBJ1-5, the V gene TRBV6-5; perhaps TRBD1 as D (6 bases). The CDR3 sequence is CASSFLGGGQPQHF. The CDR3 coding sequence is TGTGCCAGCAGTTTCCTAGGGGGAGGGCAGCCCCAGCATTTT.